Listed here are 4 T cell receptor beta chains from one sample, sequenced in a study of metastatic and nonmetastatic thyroid tumors. Ahead of thyroid surgery, no patient had received treatment of any kind. TCRdb reanalyzed the PCR reads via MiXCR. There are roughly 71,000 clones in the sample; less than 20% occur only once, and around 13% lies in the top ten. Sequenced input: blood. All receptors derive from a female donor with papillary thyroid cancer or a benign thyroid nodule (not recorded which). Some clones in this sample may be carry-over from other donors' samples.

There are many counts of this clone. This chain links TRBV20-1 with TRBJ2-7; TRBD2 matches at 15 bases. The V gene end was trimmed by 2 bases and the J gene end by 7 bases; junction bases not matched to a gene: 3. The CDR3 runs to 14 residues. The germline V gene has CDR1 DFQATT and CDR2 SNEGSKA (reference sequence). CDR3: CSARPGTSGREQYF. The CDR3 nucleotides are TGCAGTGCTAGACCCGGGACTAGCGGGAGGGAGCAGTACTTC.

V gene TRBV11-2 combines with J gene TRBJ1-1; D is unclear. There are 11 residues in the CDR3. Trimming left V 4 bases short and J 8 bases short, with 8 bases between. Germline-derived CDR1 and CDR2 are SGHAT and FQNNGV. This CDR3 is CASSSRTEAFF. The CDR3 nucleotides read TGTGCCAGCAGCTCGCGTACGGAAGCTTTCTTT.

This clone was counted at least ten times. The chain couples TRBV20-1 to TRBJ2-7; 11 bases agree with TRBD2. The junction had 3 bases not matched to a gene; V was cut back by 0 bases and J by 2 bases. The CDR3 is 15 residues long. Germline V gives CDR1 DFQATT, CDR2 SNEGSKA (reference sequence). The CDR3 reads CSARELAGGTYEQYF. CDR3 nucleotides: TGCAGTGCTAGAGAATTAGCGGGAGGGACCTACGAGCAGTACTTC.

In its sample, this clone was seen many times. The chain recombines TRBV4-1 with TRBJ2-5; D unresolved. Trimming took 1 base from V and 4 from J, leaving 19 bases between them. The CDR3 totals 17 residues. Per the germline V gene, CDR1 is MGHRA and CDR2 is YSYEKL. CDR3 sequence (DNA): TGCGCCAGCAGCCAAGTAAGAAGTAGAGACCCCCGAGAGACCCAGTACTTC. Its translation: CASSQVRSRDPRETQYF.